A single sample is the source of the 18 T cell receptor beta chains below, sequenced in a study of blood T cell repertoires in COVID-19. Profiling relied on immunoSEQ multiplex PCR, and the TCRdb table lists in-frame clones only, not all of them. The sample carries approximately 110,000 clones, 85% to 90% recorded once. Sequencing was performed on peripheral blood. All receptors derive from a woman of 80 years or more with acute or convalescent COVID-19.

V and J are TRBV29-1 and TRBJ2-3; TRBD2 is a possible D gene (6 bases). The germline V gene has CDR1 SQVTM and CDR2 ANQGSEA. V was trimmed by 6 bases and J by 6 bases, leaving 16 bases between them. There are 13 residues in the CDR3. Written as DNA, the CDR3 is TGCAGCGTAGCGGGCAGGGCCGTCGATACGCAGTATTTT. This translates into CSVAGRAVDTQYF.

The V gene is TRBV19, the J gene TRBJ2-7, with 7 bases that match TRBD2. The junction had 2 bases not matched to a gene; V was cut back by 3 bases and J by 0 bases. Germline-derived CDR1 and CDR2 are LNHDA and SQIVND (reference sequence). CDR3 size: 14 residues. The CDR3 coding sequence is TGTGCCAGTAGTATCGGCGGGGGCTCCTACGAGCAGTACTTC. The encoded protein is CASSIGGGSYEQYF.

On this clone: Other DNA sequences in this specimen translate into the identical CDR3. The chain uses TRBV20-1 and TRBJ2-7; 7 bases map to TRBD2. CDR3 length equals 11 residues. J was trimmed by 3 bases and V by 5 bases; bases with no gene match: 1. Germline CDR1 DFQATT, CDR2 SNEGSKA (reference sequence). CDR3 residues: CSARGGYEQYF. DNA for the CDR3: TGCAGTGCTCGCGGGGGCTACGAGCAGTACTTC.

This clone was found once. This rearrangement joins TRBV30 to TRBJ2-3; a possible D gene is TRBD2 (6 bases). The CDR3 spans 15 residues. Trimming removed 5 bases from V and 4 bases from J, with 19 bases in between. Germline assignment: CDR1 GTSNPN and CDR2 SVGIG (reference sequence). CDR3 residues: CAWGGRRGRADTQYF. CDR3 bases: TGTGCCTGGGGAGGGCGGAGGGGAAGGGCAGATACGCAGTATTTT.

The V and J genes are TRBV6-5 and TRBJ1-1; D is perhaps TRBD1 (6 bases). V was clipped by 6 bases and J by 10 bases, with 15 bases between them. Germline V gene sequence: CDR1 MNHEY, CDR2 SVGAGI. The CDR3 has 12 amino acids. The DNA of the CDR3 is TGTGCCAGCAGGTCGCCGGCGGGGGCAGCTTTCTTT. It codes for CASRSPAGAAFF.

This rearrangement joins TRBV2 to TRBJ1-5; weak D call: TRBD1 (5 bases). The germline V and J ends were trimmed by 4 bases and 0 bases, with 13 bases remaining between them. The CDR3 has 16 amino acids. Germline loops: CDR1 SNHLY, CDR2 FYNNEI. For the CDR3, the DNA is TGTGCCAGCAGTGGGGTGACAGATTATAGCAATCAGCCCCAGCATTTT. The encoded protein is CASSGVTDYSNQPQHF. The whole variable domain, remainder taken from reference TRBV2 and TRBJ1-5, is EPEVTQTPSHQVTQMGQEVILRCVPISNHLYFYWYRQILGQKVEFLVSFYNNEISEKSEIFDDQFSVERPDGSNFTLKIRSTKLEDSAMYFCASSGVTDYSNQPQHFGDGTRLSIL.

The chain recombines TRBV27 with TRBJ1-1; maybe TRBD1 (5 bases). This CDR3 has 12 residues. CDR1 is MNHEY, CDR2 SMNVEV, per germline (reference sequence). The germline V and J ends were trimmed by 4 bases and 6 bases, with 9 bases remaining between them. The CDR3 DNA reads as TGTGCCAGCAGTTCGGGGGGGTCTGAAGCTTTCTTT. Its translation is CASSSGGSEAFF.

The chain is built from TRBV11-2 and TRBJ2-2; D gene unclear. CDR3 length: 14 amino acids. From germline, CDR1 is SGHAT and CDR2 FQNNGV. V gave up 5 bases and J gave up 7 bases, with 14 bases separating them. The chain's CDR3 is CASSRTPAGGELFF. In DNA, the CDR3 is TGTGCCAGCAGCCGAACTCCCGCCGGCGGGGAGCTGTTTTTT.

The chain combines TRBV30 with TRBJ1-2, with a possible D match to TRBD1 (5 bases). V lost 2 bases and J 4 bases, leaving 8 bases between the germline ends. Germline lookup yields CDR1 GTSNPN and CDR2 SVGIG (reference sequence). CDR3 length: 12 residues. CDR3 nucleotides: TGTGCCTGGAGTCGACAGAGCTATGGCTACACCTTC. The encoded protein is CAWSRQSYGYTF.

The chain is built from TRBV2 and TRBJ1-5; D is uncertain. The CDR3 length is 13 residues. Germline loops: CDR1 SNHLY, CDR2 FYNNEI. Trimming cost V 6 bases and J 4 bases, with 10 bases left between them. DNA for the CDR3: TGTGCCAGCAGCGTTACATGGAATCAGCCCCAGCATTTT. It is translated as CASSVTWNQPQHF.

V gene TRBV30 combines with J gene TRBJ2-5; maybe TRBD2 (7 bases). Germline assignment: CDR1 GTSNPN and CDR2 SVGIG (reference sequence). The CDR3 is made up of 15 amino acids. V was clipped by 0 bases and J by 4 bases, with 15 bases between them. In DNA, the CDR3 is TGTGCCTGGAGTGTAGGGGCGGGGGCAGGAGAGACCCAGTACTTC. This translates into CAWSVGAGAGETQYF.

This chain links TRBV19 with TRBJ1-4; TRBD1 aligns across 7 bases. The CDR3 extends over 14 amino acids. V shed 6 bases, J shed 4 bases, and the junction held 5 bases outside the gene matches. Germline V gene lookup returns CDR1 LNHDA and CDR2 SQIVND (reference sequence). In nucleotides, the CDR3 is TGTGCCAGTAGAACCAGGGGGGTTAATGAAAAACTGTTTTTT. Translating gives CASRTRGVNEKLFF. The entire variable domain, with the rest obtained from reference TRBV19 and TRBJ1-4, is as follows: DGGITQSPKYLFRKEGQNVTLSCEQNLNHDAMYWYRQDPGQGLRLIYYSQIVNDFQKGDIAEGYSVSREKKESFPLTVTSAQKNPTAFYLCASRTRGVNEKLFFGSGTQLSVL.

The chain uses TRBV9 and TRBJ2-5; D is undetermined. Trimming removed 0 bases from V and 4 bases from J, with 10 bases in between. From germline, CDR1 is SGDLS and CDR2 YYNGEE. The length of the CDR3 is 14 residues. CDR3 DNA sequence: TGTGCCAGCAGCGTAGACAGTTTAGGAGAGACCCAGTACTTC. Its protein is CASSVDSLGETQYF.

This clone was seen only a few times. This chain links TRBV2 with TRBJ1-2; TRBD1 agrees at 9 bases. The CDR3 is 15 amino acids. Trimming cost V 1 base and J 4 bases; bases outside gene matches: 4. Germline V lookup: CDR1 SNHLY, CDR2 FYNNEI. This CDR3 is CASSEVGQGVYGYTF. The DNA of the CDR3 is TGTGCCAGCAGTGAAGTGGGACAGGGAGTCTATGGCTACACCTTC.

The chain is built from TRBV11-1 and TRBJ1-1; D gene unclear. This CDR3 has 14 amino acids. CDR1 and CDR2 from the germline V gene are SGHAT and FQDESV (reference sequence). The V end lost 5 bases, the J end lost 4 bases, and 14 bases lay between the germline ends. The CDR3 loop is CASSKNGGLTEAFF. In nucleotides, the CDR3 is TGTGCCAGCAGCAAAAACGGTGGGCTCACTGAAGCTTTCTTT.

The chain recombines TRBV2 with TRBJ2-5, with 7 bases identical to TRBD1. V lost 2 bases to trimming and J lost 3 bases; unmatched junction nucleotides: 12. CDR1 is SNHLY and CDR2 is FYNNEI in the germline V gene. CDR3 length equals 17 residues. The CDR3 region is CASSETWIGTVEETQYF. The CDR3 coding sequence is TGTGCCAGCAGTGAAACCTGGATAGGGACAGTAGAAGAGACCCAGTACTTC.

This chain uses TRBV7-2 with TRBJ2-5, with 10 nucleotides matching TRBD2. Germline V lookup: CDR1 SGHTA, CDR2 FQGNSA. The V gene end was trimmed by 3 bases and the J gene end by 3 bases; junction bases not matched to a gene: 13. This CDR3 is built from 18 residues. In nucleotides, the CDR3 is TGTGCCAGCAGCTTCCGGGCTCTCGGACTAGCGGATGAAGAGACCCAGTACTTC. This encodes CASSFRALGLADEETQYF.

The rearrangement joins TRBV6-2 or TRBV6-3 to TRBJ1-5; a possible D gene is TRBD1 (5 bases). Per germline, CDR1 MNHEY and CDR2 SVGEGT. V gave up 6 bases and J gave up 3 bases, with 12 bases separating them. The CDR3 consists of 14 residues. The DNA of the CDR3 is TGTGCCAGCAGCGACAGAATAGTCAATCAGCCCCAGCATTTT. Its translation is CASSDRIVNQPQHF.